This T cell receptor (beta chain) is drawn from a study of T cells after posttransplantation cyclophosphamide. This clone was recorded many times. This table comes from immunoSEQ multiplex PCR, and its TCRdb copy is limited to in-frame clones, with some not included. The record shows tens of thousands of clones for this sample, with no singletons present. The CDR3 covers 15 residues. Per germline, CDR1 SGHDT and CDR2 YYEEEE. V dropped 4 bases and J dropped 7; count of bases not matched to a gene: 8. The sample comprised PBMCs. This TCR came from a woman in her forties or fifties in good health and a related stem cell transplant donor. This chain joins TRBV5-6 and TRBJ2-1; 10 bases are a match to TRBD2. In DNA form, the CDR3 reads TGTGCCAGCAGCCCCGGTAGCGGGAGGCTTAATGAGCAGTTCTTC. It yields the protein CASSPGSGRLNEQFF.